The present entry profiles one TCR beta chain with its context. Its antigen is as yet unknown. These data come from a study of cytomegalovirus exposure and HLA in healthy donors. Broader study findings: Relative to equally common others, HLA-associated TCR beta chains showed greater clonal expansion in a later analysis.

This CDR3 has 15 residues. CDR1 is SGHAT and CDR2 is FQNNGV in the germline V gene. With 3 bases removed from V and 2 bases from J, the gap between germline ends came to 10 bases. PCR employed 60 Vbeta and 13 Jbeta primers. TCRdb's copy holds only in-frame clones and misses some; the assay was immunoSEQ multiplex PCR. The data hold about 99,000 clones, with roughly 66% observed a single time. The rearrangement joins TRBV11-2 to TRBJ2-2; D is perhaps TRBD2 (5 bases). The sequenced sample consisted of PBMCs. This TCR was sampled from a woman in her forties or fifties in good health and CMV-seronegative. The CDR3 nucleotides read TGTGCCAGCAGCTTCTTTAGGACTAACACCGGGGAGCTGTTTTTT. The encoded protein is CASSFFRTNTGELFF.